This is a list of T cell receptor beta chains from one sample in a study of cytomegalovirus exposure and HLA in healthy donors. TCRdb's table, derived via immunoSEQ multiplex PCR, lists solely in-frame clones and lacks some. The sample lists around 170,000 clones; 75% to 90% were seen once. Input material: PBMCs. These receptors all come from a woman between 50 and 59 years old in good health and CMV-seropositive. Both conserved end residues are part of each CDR3. The D gene is left open where the match is weak. Rows may omit the clone size; those that give it use once, few, many or a size class.

clone size,J gene,D gene,V gene,CDR3 protein,CDR3 DNA
NA,TRBJ2-1,TRBD2,TRBV10-1,CASSESTSGTFNEQFF,TGCGCCAGCAGTGAGTCCACTAGCGGGACGTTCAATGAGCAGTTCTTC
NA,TRBJ2-7,TRBD1,TRBV6-6,CASSYTGGASAYEQYF,TGTGCCAGCAGTTACACAGGGGGCGCATCGGCCTACGAGCAGTACTTC
NA,TRBJ1-1,NA,TRBV11-1,CASSFTPNPWALNTEAFF,TGTGCCAGCAGCTTCACACCGAACCCGTGGGCCTTGAACACTGAAGCTTTCTTT
NA,TRBJ1-4,TRBD1,TRBV6-5,CASSYSRQGTGEKLFF,TGTGCCAGCAGTTACTCCAGACAGGGGACGGGGGAAAAACTGTTTTTT
NA,TRBJ2-3,TRBD2,TRBV15,CATSCRGGPVTDTQYF,TGTGCCACCAGCTGCCGCGGGGGGCCCGTCACAGATACGCAGTATTTT
NA,TRBJ2-7,TRBD1,TRBV5-1,CASSPEVDRVYEQYF,TGCGCCAGCAGCCCGGAGGTGGACAGGGTCTACGAGCAGTACTTC
few,TRBJ2-3,TRBD1,TRBV7-3,CASSTGTEKTDTQYF,TGTGCCAGCAGCACGGGGACAGAAAAGACGGATACGCAGTATTTT
NA,TRBJ1-1,NA,TRBV11-2,CASTPTQVSEAFF,TGTGCCAGCACCCCTACCCAGGTGTCTGAAGCTTTCTTT
once,TRBJ2-3,NA,TRBV7-2,CASSLNSRRATDTQYF,TGTGCCAGCAGCTTAAACTCTCGGCGGGCCACAGATACGCAGTATTTT
NA,TRBJ1-6,TRBD1,TRBV18,CASSPAQGKGSPLHF,TGTGCCAGCTCACCGGCACAGGGGAAGGGATCACCCCTCCACTTT
NA,TRBJ1-2,TRBD1,TRBV7-8,CASSLGDSEDYGYTF,TGTGCCAGCAGCTTAGGGGACAGTGAAGACTATGGCTACACCTTC
NA,TRBJ2-3,NA,TRBV7-7,CASSLGAVDTQYF,TGTGCTAGCAGCTTAGGGGCAGTAGATACGCAGTATTTT
NA,TRBJ2-5,NA,TRBV7-9,CASSSGETQYF,TGTGCCAGCAGCTCCGGAGAGACCCAGTACTTC
once,TRBJ1-1,NA,TRBV19,CASSRGTSLGHNTEAFF,TGTGCCAGTAGCAGAGGAACAAGTTTGGGACATAACACTGAAGCTTTCTTT
NA,TRBJ2-5,TRBD2,TRBV6-1,CAADGGASRETQYF,TGTGCCGCAGACGGGGGGGCCTCTAGAGAGACCCAGTACTTC
NA,TRBJ2-1,NA,TRBV5-1,CASSLEPGGSSYNEQFF,TGCGCCAGCAGCTTGGAGCCAGGGGGGAGCTCCTACAATGAGCAGTTCTTC
few,TRBJ1-5,NA,TRBV6-5,CASSSLPYQPQHF,TGTGCCAGCAGTTCACTCCCGTATCAGCCCCAGCATTTT
NA,TRBJ2-7,TRBD1,TRBV6-5,CASSTPRTGIYEQYF,TGTGCCAGCAGCACCCCCAGGACAGGGATCTACGAGCAGTACTTC
NA,TRBJ2-6,NA,TRBV6-5,CASSYSFAGGANVLTF,TGTGCCAGCAGTTACTCGTTCGCCGGGGGGGCCAACGTCCTGACTTTC
once,TRBJ2-5,TRBD2,TRBV7-9,CASSLSGGGGETQYF,TGTGCCAGCAGCCTTAGCGGGGGGGGCGGAGAGACCCAGTACTTC